This T cell receptor (beta chain) comes out of a study of ipilimumab plus nivolumab after autologous stem cell transplantation. About the research overall: Median doses per patient: roughly five ipilimumab, seven to nine nivolumab. The DLBCL group included primary refractory and relapsed cases. Study-level results: The authors say TCR, Treg and microbiome findings warrant further study.

Patients received nivolumab 3 mg/kg at weeks 1, 4, 7, 10, then fortnightly to week 26. The repertoire was sequenced with immunoSEQ multiplex PCR; TCRdb's copy has only in-frame clones and lacks some. The table includes roughly 23,000 clones, around 74% detected once. The CDR3 loop spans 14 amino acids. Deletions cut 6 bases from V and 3 bases from J, with 14 bases between. Germline V gives CDR1 KGHSH, CDR2 LQKENI. Comments on this clone: Antigen specificity is unknown.

The chain couples TRBV18 to TRBJ1-1; D is possibly TRBD1 (5 bases). The sample in question was PBMCs, obtained in a trial of ipilimumab plus nivolumab as post-transplant consolidation. The TCR originated in a male donor with diffuse large B-cell lymphoma. CDR3: CASSPGARDTEAFF. CDR3 DNA: TGTGCCAGCTCCCCCGGGGCCCGCGACACTGAAGCTTTCTTT.